These 31 T cell receptor beta chains originate from one sample sequenced in a study of radiation and T cells in renal cell carcinoma. Noted time point: blood 2 weeks post-SBRT. Treatment in this sample: 15 Gy SBRT to primary tumor, nephrectomy 4 weeks later. Sequencing used immunoSEQ multiplex PCR; TCRdb keeps in-frame clones, though not all of them. The sample has some 130,000 clones, about 81% seen once. Sample: blood, taken from a patient whose treatment included radiotherapy and nephrectomy. Every receptor here comes from a woman in her fifties or sixties with renal cell carcinoma.

The chain links TRBV7-9 to TRBJ1-1; D gene unclear. This CDR3 is 13 amino acids long. Trimming left V 3 bases short and J 3 bases short, with 8 bases between. Germline V gene sequence: CDR1 SEHNR, CDR2 FQNEAQ (reference sequence). CDR3 bases: TGTGCCAGCAGCTTGATTGGGGACACTGAAGCTTTCTTT. Translated: CASSLIGDTEAFF.

This chain uses TRBV11-2 with TRBJ1-2; the D gene is possibly TRBD1 (6 bases). The CDR3 spans 14 residues. V lost 3 bases to trimming and J lost 3 bases, with 11 bases between them. Germline CDR1 SGHAT, CDR2 FQNNGV. The CDR3 loop reads CASSLGAGDYGYTF. The CDR3 bases are TGTGCCAGCAGCTTGGGGGCGGGGGACTATGGCTACACCTTC.

V gene TRBV7-3 combines with J gene TRBJ2-3; a weak D match, TRBD2 (6 bases). The V end lost 5 bases, the J end lost 2 bases, and 17 bases lay between the germline ends. The CDR3 is 16 residues long. Germline V gene data show CDR1 as SGHTA and CDR2 as FQGTGA. The CDR3, as DNA: TGTGCCAGCAGCCTCCGGGCTAGCGTAACCACAGATACGCAGTATTTT. Translation: CASSLRASVTTDTQYF.

The chain is built from TRBV7-6 and TRBJ2-7, with D possibly being TRBD1 or TRBD2 (5 bases each). CDR1 and CDR2 from the germline V gene are SGHVS and FNYEAQ. V lost 4 bases and J 3 bases, leaving 16 bases between the germline ends. CDR3 size: 15 residues. CDR3 loop: CASSYLPGPIYEQYF. CDR3 nucleotide sequence: TGTGCCAGCAGCTACCTCCCGGGACCCATCTACGAGCAGTACTTC.

This chain connects TRBV9 to TRBJ1-3; D is unresolved. V lost 3 bases and J 0 bases, leaving 10 bases between the germline ends. Germline V gene sequence: CDR1 SGDLS, CDR2 YYNGEE. The CDR3 has 15 residues. The CDR3 region is CASSADGNSGNTIYF. CDR3 DNA sequence: TGTGCCAGCAGCGCGGACGGTAACTCTGGAAACACCATATATTTT.

This clone was seen once. The genes are TRBV18 and TRBJ2-7; TRBD1 aligns across 7 bases. Germline lookup yields CDR1 KGHSH and CDR2 LQKENI. The CDR3 consists of 14 residues. J gave up 0 bases and V 3 bases, and 2 bases lay outside the gene matches. CDR3 coding DNA: TGTGCCAGCTCACCCGGGGACAGCTCCTACGAGCAGTACTTC. This encodes CASSPGDSSYEQYF.

V is TRBV6-1 and J is TRBJ1-2; 10 bases line up with TRBD1. This CDR3 contains 14 residues. With 4 bases clipped from V and 6 bases from J, the junction kept 5 bases outside the gene matches. Germline V gives CDR1 MNHNS, CDR2 SASEGT. In nucleotides, the CDR3 is TGTGCCAGCAGTGGAACGGACAGGGGGAATGGCTACACCTTC. Amino acids: CASSGTDRGNGYTF.

J is TRBJ1-2 and V is TRBV6-1; 9 bases agree with TRBD1. Per the germline V gene, CDR1 is MNHNS and CDR2 is SASEGT. The junction had 9 bases not matched to a gene; V was cut back by 6 bases and J by 4 bases. The CDR3 runs 15 residues. CDR3 DNA: TGTGCCAGCAGCGGACAGGGGTCCGCCTTCTATGGCTACACCTTC. Its protein product is CASSGQGSAFYGYTF.

This chain uses TRBV19 with TRBJ1-5; D is perhaps TRBD1 (6 bases). Deletions cut 6 bases from V and 0 bases from J, with 9 bases between. CDR3 size: 14 residues. Germline V CDR1 and CDR2: LNHDA, SQIVND (reference sequence). The DNA for the CDR3 is TGTGCCAGTAGCCAGGGGTATAGCAATCAGCCCCAGCATTTT. Residues: CASSQGYSNQPQHF.

CDR3 residues: CASSRGQPYGYTF. CDR3 sequence (DNA): TGTGCCAGCAGTCGAGGACAGCCCTATGGCTACACCTTC. The chain uses TRBV6-5 and TRBJ1-2; weak D call: TRBD1 (6 bases). This CDR3 has 13 residues. Per germline, CDR1 MNHEY and CDR2 SVGAGI. The V and J ends lost 5 bases and 4 bases respectively, with 11 bases between them.

This chain uses TRBV6-6 with TRBJ1-2; 8 nucleotides match TRBD1. From germline, CDR1 is MNHNY and CDR2 SVGAGI (reference sequence). CDR3 length: 15 residues. The V and J ends lost 6 bases and 5 bases, in that order; junction bases with no gene match: 11. CDR3 region: CASSPTGDVGYGYTF. The CDR3, as DNA: TGTGCCAGCAGCCCGACAGGGGACGTAGGGTATGGCTACACCTTC.

The rearrangement links TRBV6-5 to TRBJ1-1, with D uncertain. V was clipped by 5 bases and J by 3 bases, with 16 bases between them. The V gene's germline CDR1 is MNHEY and CDR2 SVGAGI. This CDR3 comprises 15 residues. The CDR3 DNA sequence: TGTGCCAGCAGTCCGCCTGTGACGCGGGACACTGAAGCTTTCTTT. Its protein is CASSPPVTRDTEAFF.

The rearrangement uses TRBV18 and TRBJ2-3, with 8 bases matching TRBD1. The CDR3 consists of 17 residues. V shed 4 bases and J 4 bases; nucleotides not matched to a gene: 13. Per the germline V gene, CDR1 is KGHSH and CDR2 is LQKENI. CDR3: CASSLFSGGGVSDTQYF. CDR3 in DNA: TGTGCCAGCTCACTTTTTTCAGGGGGCGGAGTCTCAGATACGCAGTATTTT. The full variable domain, in which reference TRBV18 and TRBJ2-3 provide the parts outside the CDR3, is NAGVMQNPRHLVRRRGQEARLRCSPMKGHSHVYWYRQLPEEGLKFMVYLQKENIIDESGMPKERFSAEFPKEGPSILRIQQVVRGDSAAYFCASSLFSGGGVSDTQYFGPGTRLTVL.

The chain joins TRBV28 to TRBJ2-7; D remains ambiguous. Germline values: CDR1 MDHEN, CDR2 SYDVKM. V lost 3 bases and J lost 7, with 16 bases in between. This CDR3 has 14 residues. DNA for the CDR3: TGTGCCAGCAGTTTCGAATGGTCCCGAGAAGAGCAGTACTTC. Its protein is CASSFEWSREEQYF.

V usage is TRBV18 and J usage is TRBJ2-1; 16 nucleotides line up with TRBD2. The V gene end was trimmed by 11 bases and the J gene end by 8 bases; junction bases not matched to a gene: 3. This CDR3 region has 13 residues. Germline assignment: CDR1 KGHSH and CDR2 LQKENI. CDR3 sequence reads: CASGTSGRDEQFF. Here the CDR3 DNA reads TGTGCCTCCGGGACTAGCGGGAGGGATGAGCAGTTCTTC. Full variable domain (missing parts from reference TRBV18 and TRBJ2-1): NAGVMQNPRHLVRRRGQEARLRCSPMKGHSHVYWYRQLPEEGLKFMVYLQKENIIDESGMPKERFSAEFPKEGPSILRIQQVVRGDSAAYFCASGTSGRDEQFFGPGTRLTVL.

This clone was detected many times. The chain employs TRBV2 and TRBJ1-5; TRBD1 agrees at 7 bases. The CDR3 length is 15 residues. CDR1 and CDR2 from the germline V gene are SNHLY and FYNNEI. The junction had 6 bases not matched to a gene; V was cut back by 6 bases and J by 1 base. This chain's CDR3 is CASRKGGVSNQPQHF. CDR3 sequence (DNA): TGTGCCAGCAGGAAAGGGGGCGTGAGCAATCAGCCCCAGCATTTT.

This chain connects TRBV10-3 to TRBJ2-2, with D possibly TRBD1 on 6 matching bases. The CDR3 is 16 residues long. CDR1 and CDR2 (germline): ENHRY, SYGVKD. The V end was cut by 6 bases, the J end by 2 bases, with 16 bases between. CDR3 region: CAIRMNWGHNTGELFF. DNA of the CDR3: TGTGCCATCAGGATGAACTGGGGGCACAACACCGGGGAGCTGTTTTTT.

CDR3 protein: CASSFTGPYTEAFF. DNA of the CDR3: TGTGCCAGCAGCTTCACAGGGCCTTACACTGAAGCTTTCTTT. The J gene is TRBJ1-1, the V gene TRBV7-9; TRBD1 is a possible D gene (6 bases). This CDR3 contains 14 residues. V shed 3 bases and J shed 3 bases, with 11 bases lying between them. Germline CDR1 reads SEHNR; CDR2 reads FQNEAQ (reference sequence).

The rearrangement joins TRBV4-3 to TRBJ2-1, with unresolved D. Trimming removed 2 bases at V and 8 bases at J, with 16 bases between. This CDR3 has 15 residues. Germline assignment: CDR1 LGHNA and CDR2 YSLEER. The chain's CDR3 is CASSQLYPSNDEQFF. Written as DNA, the CDR3 is TGCGCCAGCAGCCAACTTTACCCCAGCAACGATGAGCAGTTCTTC.

This sequence joins TRBV5-1 and TRBJ2-5, with 9 nucleotides matching TRBD1. CDR1 SGHRS and CDR2 YFSETQ come from the germline V gene. With 4 bases clipped from V and 0 bases from J, the junction kept 4 bases outside the gene matches. This CDR3 comprises 15 residues. This CDR3 reads CASSPGQGNQETQYF. The CDR3 region has the DNA TGCGCCAGCAGCCCGGGACAGGGAAACCAAGAGACCCAGTACTTC.

The rearrangement joins TRBV30 to TRBJ1-1; perhaps TRBD1 as D (6 bases). Germline V gene lookup returns CDR1 GTSNPN and CDR2 SVGIG (reference sequence). The CDR3 sequence is 11 residues long. V was trimmed by 1 base and J by 11 bases, leaving 11 bases between them. CDR3 protein: CAWSAGAYAFF. CDR3 coding DNA: TGTGCCTGGAGTGCGGGGGCGTATGCTTTCTTT.

This chain joins TRBV6-5 and TRBJ2-2; D is uncertain. CDR1 is MNHEY and CDR2 is SVGAGI in the germline V gene. Trimming stripped 2 bases from V and 1 base from J, with 5 bases between. This CDR3 is built from 14 residues. The DNA of the CDR3 is TGTGCCAGCAGTTACCAAGGGAACACCGGGGAGCTGTTTTTT. Amino acid sequence: CASSYQGNTGELFF.

This clone has a handful of counts. J is TRBJ1-5 and V is TRBV4-1, with TRBD1 identical over 7 bases. J gave up 13 bases and V 0 bases, and 9 bases lay outside the gene matches. The germline CDR1 and CDR2 sequences are MGHRA and YSYEKL. CDR3 length equals 14 residues. CDR3 region: CASSQDSISGQQHF. The CDR3 DNA is TGCGCCAGCAGCCAAGATTCTATCTCGGGACAGCAGCATTTT.

The chain employs TRBV14 and TRBJ2-1; D gene uncertain. CDR3 length equals 17 residues. Trimming left V 0 bases short and J 3 bases short, with 15 bases between. Germline CDR1 reads SGHDN; CDR2 reads FVKESK. The CDR3 loop is CASSQDRVSRVYNEQFF. CDR3 DNA: TGTGCCAGCAGCCAAGACCGGGTATCTAGGGTCTACAATGAGCAGTTCTTC.

The chain carries TRBV27 and TRBJ1-5; no clear D. Germline CDR1 reads MNHEY; CDR2 reads SMNVEV (reference sequence). This CDR3 comprises 14 residues. V was pared by 4 bases and J by 0 bases, with 7 bases between. CDR3 in DNA: TGTGCCAGCAGTTCGCAGGATAGCAATCAGCCCCAGCATTTT. Protein product: CASSSQDSNQPQHF.

The chain recombines TRBV7-9 with TRBJ2-7, with a tentative D call TRBD2 (6 bases). Looked up from germline, CDR1 is SEHNR and CDR2 is FQNEAQ (reference sequence). The germline V and J ends were trimmed by 3 bases and 4 bases, with 16 bases remaining between them. The CDR3 sequence is 15 residues long. CDR3 amino acids: CASSFIVRAGYEQYF. The CDR3 region has the DNA TGTGCCAGCAGCTTTATAGTCAGGGCGGGGTACGAGCAGTACTTC. The full variable domain, rest sourced from reference TRBV7-9 and TRBJ2-7, is DTGVSQNPRHKITKRGQNVTFRCDPISEHNRLYWYRQTLGQGPEFLTYFQNEAQLEKSRLLSDRFSAERPKGSFSTLEIQRTEQGDSAMYLCASSFIVRAGYEQYFGPGTRLTVT.

In regard to this clone: Sequence at one end of the junction differs from germline and may be a read error. The chain couples TRBV5-6 to TRBJ1-2; possibly TRBD1 for D (5 bases). CDR3 size: 16 residues. Germline V CDR1 and CDR2: SGHDT, YYEEEE. For the CDR3, the DNA is TGTGCCAGCAGCTATATGGGGCAGGGAGGTAACCATGGCTACACCTTC. Protein product: CASSYMGQGGNHGYTF.

The chain carries TRBV7-2 and TRBJ2-5; 9 bases fit TRBD1. V trimming: 8 bases; J trimming: 4 bases; junction bases outside the gene matches: 11. Germline loops: CDR1 SGHTA, CDR2 FQGNSA. CDR3 length: 15 residues. Here the CDR3 reads CASRTPGQGGETQYF. CDR3 nucleotides: TGTGCCAGCCGCACACCGGGACAGGGAGGAGAGACCCAGTACTTC.

The rearrangement joins TRBV27 to TRBJ2-7, with 8 nucleotides matching TRBD1. The germline gives CDR1 MNHEY, CDR2 SMNVEV (reference sequence). The CDR3 sequence is 13 residues long. Trimming cost V 6 bases and J 2 bases; bases outside gene matches: 3. The CDR3 sequence is CASRLRGPYEQYF. The DNA for the CDR3 is TGTGCCAGCAGGCTCAGGGGGCCCTACGAGCAGTACTTC.

This clone was counted once. V is TRBV15 and J is TRBJ1-1; 7 bases match TRBD1. The germline CDR1 and CDR2 sequences are LNHNV and YYDKDF (reference sequence). Germline trimming cut 0 bases from V and 3 bases from J; bases unmatched to any gene: 7. The CDR3 is 16 amino acids. CDR3 loop: CATSRDPRGGYTEAFF. DNA for the CDR3: TGTGCCACCAGCAGAGATCCCAGGGGGGGGTACACTGAAGCTTTCTTT.

The sample holds one count of this clone. This sequence joins TRBV28 and TRBJ1-4; 8 bases agree with TRBD1. This CDR3 has 16 amino acids. Losses at the gene ends were 3 bases for V and 8 bases for J; bases not matched to a gene: 11. The germline V gene has CDR1 MDHEN and CDR2 SYDVKM. CDR3 coding DNA: TGTGCCAGCAGTTTTGGAAGGACAGGGAGTCGCGAAAAACTGTTTTTT. Encoded protein: CASSFGRTGSREKLFF.